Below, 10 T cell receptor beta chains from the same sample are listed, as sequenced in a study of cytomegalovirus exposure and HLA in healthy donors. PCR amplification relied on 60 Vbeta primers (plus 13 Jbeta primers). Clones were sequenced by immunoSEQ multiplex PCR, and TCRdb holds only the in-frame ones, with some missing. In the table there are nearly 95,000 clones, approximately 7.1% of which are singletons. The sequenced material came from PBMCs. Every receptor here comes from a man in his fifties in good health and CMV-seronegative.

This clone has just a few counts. The CDR3 loop reads CASSARTFGNEQFF. CDR3 nucleotides: TGTGCCAGCAGCGCACGGACTTTTGGGAATGAGCAGTTCTTC. The genes are TRBV9 and TRBJ2-1, with D possibly TRBD2 on 5 matching bases. CDR3 size: 14 residues. V was pared by 3 bases and J by 7 bases, with 14 bases between. CDR1 and CDR2 (germline): SGDLS, YYNGEE.

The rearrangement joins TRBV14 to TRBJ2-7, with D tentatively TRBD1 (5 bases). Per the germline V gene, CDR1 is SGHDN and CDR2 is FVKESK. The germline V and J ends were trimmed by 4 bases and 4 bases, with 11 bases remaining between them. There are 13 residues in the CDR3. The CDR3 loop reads CASSRQSLYEQYF. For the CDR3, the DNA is TGTGCCAGCAGCCGACAGTCCCTTTACGAGCAGTACTTC.

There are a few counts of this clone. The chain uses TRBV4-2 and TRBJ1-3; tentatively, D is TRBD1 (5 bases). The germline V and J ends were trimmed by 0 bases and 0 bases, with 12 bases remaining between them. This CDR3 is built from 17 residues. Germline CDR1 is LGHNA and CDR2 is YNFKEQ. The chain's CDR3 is CASSQDIGQGSGNTIYF. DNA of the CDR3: TGTGCCAGCAGCCAAGATATAGGGCAGGGCTCTGGAAACACCATATATTTT.

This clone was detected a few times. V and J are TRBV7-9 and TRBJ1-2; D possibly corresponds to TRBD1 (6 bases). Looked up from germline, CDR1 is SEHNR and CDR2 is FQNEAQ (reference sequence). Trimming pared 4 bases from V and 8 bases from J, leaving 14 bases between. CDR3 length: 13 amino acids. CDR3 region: CASSSHRDGGYTF. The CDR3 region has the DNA TGTGCCAGCAGCTCACACAGGGACGGAGGCTACACCTTC. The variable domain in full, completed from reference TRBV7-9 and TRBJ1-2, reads DTGVSQNPRHKITKRGQNVTFRCDPISEHNRLYWYRQTLGQGPEFLTYFQNEAQLEKSRLLSDRFSAERPKGSFSTLEIQRTEQGDSAMYLCASSSHRDGGYTFGSGTRLTVV.

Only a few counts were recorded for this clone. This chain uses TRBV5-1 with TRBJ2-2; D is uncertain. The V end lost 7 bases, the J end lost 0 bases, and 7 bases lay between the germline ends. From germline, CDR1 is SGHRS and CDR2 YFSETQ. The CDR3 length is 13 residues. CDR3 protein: CASRSANTGELFF. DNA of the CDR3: TGCGCCAGCCGTTCTGCGAACACCGGGGAGCTGTTTTTT.

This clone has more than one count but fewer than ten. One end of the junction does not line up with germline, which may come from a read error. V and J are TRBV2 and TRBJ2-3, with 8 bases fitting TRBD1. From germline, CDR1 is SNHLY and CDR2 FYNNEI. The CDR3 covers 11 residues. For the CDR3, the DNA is TGTGCCAGCAGTAGGACAGGGCCCTCGAATTTT. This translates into CASSRTGPSNF. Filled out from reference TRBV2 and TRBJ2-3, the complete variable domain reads EPEVTQTPSHQVTQMGQEVILRCVPISNHLYFYWYRQILGQKVEFLVSFYNNEISEKSEIFDDQFSVERPDGSNFTLKIRSTKLEDSAMYFCASSRTGPSNFGPGTRLTVL.

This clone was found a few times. CDR3 region: CASRPSPWDNSYNEQFF. The CDR3 DNA sequence: TGTGCCAGCAGACCCTCACCGTGGGACAACTCCTACAATGAGCAGTTCTTC. The V call is TRBV28, the J call TRBJ2-1; D may be TRBD1 (6 bases). The CDR3 has 17 amino acids. The V gene lost 6 bases and the J gene lost 0 bases, with 18 bases spanning the gap. Germline CDR1 reads MDHEN; CDR2 reads SYDVKM.

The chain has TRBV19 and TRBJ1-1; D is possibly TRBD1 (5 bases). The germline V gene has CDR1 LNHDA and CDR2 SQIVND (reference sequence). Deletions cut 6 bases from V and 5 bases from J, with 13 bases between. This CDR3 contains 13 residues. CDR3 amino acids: CASSERRGTEAFF. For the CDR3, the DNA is TGTGCCAGTAGCGAGCGAAGGGGAACTGAAGCTTTCTTT.

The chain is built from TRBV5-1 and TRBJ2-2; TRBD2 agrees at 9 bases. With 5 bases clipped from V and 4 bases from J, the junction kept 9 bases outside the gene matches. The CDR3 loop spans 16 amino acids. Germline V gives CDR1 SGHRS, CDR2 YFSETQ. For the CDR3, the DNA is TGCGCCAGCAGAGACGTAGCGGGGGCCTCCACCGGGGAGCTGTTTTTT. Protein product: CASRDVAGASTGELFF.

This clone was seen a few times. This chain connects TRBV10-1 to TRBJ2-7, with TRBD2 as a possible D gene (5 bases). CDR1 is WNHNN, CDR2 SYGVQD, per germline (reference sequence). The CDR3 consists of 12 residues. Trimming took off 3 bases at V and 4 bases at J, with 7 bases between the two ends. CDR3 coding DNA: TGCGCCAGCAGTGATACGGGATACGAGCAGTACTTC. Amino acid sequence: CASSDTGYEQYF.